One sample yielded the 5 T cell receptor beta chains listed below, sequenced in a study of T cells in Graves' hyperthyroidism and ophthalmopathy. RNA transcripts served as the template for amplifying TCR beta CDR3 regions. First-round RT-PCR targeting the TCR CDR3 was performed with the HTBI primer set. TCRdb reprocessed the multiplex PCR reads via MiXCR and lists one record per CDR3 protein. This sample carries about 420,000 distinct CDR3 sequences, roughly an eighth of them seen once, and the ten largest clones take 5.3%. What was sequenced was blood. The receptors shown here come from a woman under 30 with Graves' hyperthyroidism.

This clonotype was seen a few times. The chain carries TRBV28 and TRBJ1-5; D is unresolved. The CDR3 is 15 residues long. In germline, CDR1 is MDHEN, CDR2 SYDVKM. V lost 5 bases, J lost 2 bases, and 13 bases lay in between. In DNA form, the CDR3 reads TGTGCCAGCAGTCTCGCGGGCCATGGCAATCAGCCCCAGCATTTT. It codes for CASSLAGHGNQPQHF.

The genes are TRBV12-3 or TRBV12-4 and TRBJ2-7, with 7 bases lining up with TRBD2. V dropped 5 bases and J dropped 6; count of bases not matched to a gene: 13. The CDR3 loop spans 15 amino acids. CDR3 residues: CASSTRDRLAGEQYF. The CDR3 DNA reads as TGTGCCAGCAGTACCCGAGACCGACTAGCCGGCGAGCAGTACTTC.

This clonotype was picked up many times. V is TRBV28 and J is TRBJ2-5, with D unresolved. Germline-derived CDR1 and CDR2 are MDHEN and SYDVKM. Trimming removed 3 bases from V and 3 bases from J, with 8 bases in between. There are 13 residues in the CDR3. The CDR3 spells CASSFGREETQYF. The CDR3 DNA sequence: TGTGCCAGCAGTTTCGGCAGAGAAGAGACCCAGTACTTC.

This clonotype was seen more than once but under ten times. The V gene is TRBV6-1, the J gene TRBJ1-4; D may be TRBD1 (6 bases). Germline CDR1 and CDR2: MNHNS and SASEGT. This CDR3 contains 15 residues. V gave up 6 bases and J gave up 3 bases, with 14 bases separating them. The CDR3 reads CASRDRGTANEKLFF. In DNA, the CDR3 is TGTGCCAGCAGGGACAGAGGAACCGCTAATGAAAAACTGTTTTTT.

V usage is TRBV19 and J usage is TRBJ1-1; 8 bases fit TRBD1. The CDR3 spans 15 residues. V lost 3 bases and J lost 2; bases outside the gene matches: 5. Per the germline V gene, CDR1 is LNHDA and CDR2 is SQIVND (reference sequence). The CDR3 DNA follows: TGTGCCAGTAGTATGGGGGACAGGAGAAACACTGAAGCTTTCTTT. Its protein is CASSMGDRRNTEAFF.